This entry lists 13 T cell receptor beta chains sequenced from one sample in a study of patients and donors after allogeneic stem cell transplantation. Using its own MiXCR run on the RT-PCR reads, TCRdb lists one record per CDR3 protein. This sample carries 150,000 to 250,000 distinct CDR3 sequences, around 41% of them seen once, and the ten largest clones take 30% to 35%. What was sequenced was blood, either unsorted or a sorted T cell fraction (not recorded which). These receptors all come from a human donor who was either an allogeneic HSCT recipient or a stem cell or donor lymphocyte infusion donor (not recorded which). It is not recorded whose cells these are; they may come from a transplant donor.

V is TRBV5-5 and J is TRBJ2-1, with TRBD2 as a possible D gene (5 bases). The V end was cut by 6 bases, the J end by 0 bases, with 13 bases between. Germline values: CDR1 SGHKS, CDR2 YYEKEE (reference sequence). The CDR3 spans 15 residues. The CDR3 DNA is TGTGCCAGCACCAATAGCGTAAGCTCCTACAATGAGCAGTTCTTC. Amino acids: CASTNSVSSYNEQFF.

The count of this clonotype is one. CDR3 in DNA: TGTGCCAGCAGTCCCCTAGCGTCCCCCTACGAGCAGTACTTC. Translated, it gives CASSPLASPYEQYF. The rearrangement links TRBV28 to TRBJ2-7; possible D gene TRBD2, 6 bases. Germline CDR1 and CDR2: MDHEN and SYDVKM. The CDR3 contains 14 residues. V was clipped by 5 bases and J by 2 bases, with 13 bases between them.

The chain combines TRBV15 with TRBJ1-1; 7 nucleotides match TRBD1. Per germline, CDR1 LNHNV and CDR2 YYDKDF (reference sequence). V lost 3 bases and J lost 5; bases outside the gene matches: 9. This CDR3 region has 15 residues. The CDR3 bases are TGTGCCACCAGCAGGGGTTCGACAGGGAAAACTGAAGCTTTCTTT. This codes for CATSRGSTGKTEAFF.

This clonotype was counted only a few times. The rearrangement joins TRBV14 to TRBJ1-4, with 8 bases identical to TRBD1. Losses at the gene ends were 3 bases for V and 8 bases for J; bases not matched to a gene: 11. CDR1 and CDR2 (germline): SGHDN, FVKESK. CDR3 length: 16 residues. The CDR3 DNA sequence: TGTGCCAGCAGCCACGGATTTGGACAGGGCGAAGAAAAACTGTTTTTT. Translated, it gives CASSHGFGQGEEKLFF.

This clonotype was counted a few times. The chain combines TRBV4-3 with TRBJ1-4, with D uncertain. The V end lost 1 base, the J end lost 0 bases, and 6 bases lay between the germline ends. Germline V gene lookup returns CDR1 LGHNA and CDR2 YSLEER. The CDR3 length is 15 residues. The CDR3 DNA sequence: TGCGCCAGCAGCCAAGTATCGGCAACTAATGAAAAACTGTTTTTT. Residues: CASSQVSATNEKLFF.

This clonotype was seen just once. The chain links TRBV7-2 to TRBJ2-1; TRBD2 agrees at 7 bases. The CDR3 sequence is 15 residues long. V shed 1 base and J 3 bases; nucleotides not matched to a gene: 3. Looked up from germline, CDR1 is SGHTA and CDR2 is FQGNSA. The CDR3 spells CASSLEAGIYNEQFF. The CDR3 DNA follows: TGTGCCAGCAGCTTAGAAGCGGGGATCTACAATGAGCAGTTCTTC.

The CDR3 loop is CSVESGLAGSYEQYF. DNA of the CDR3: TGCAGCGTTGAATCGGGACTAGCGGGCTCCTACGAGCAGTACTTC. The rearrangement joins TRBV29-1 to TRBJ2-7, with 12 bases identical to TRBD2. Losses at the gene ends were 2 bases for V and 0 bases for J; bases not matched to a gene: 2. Germline-derived CDR1 and CDR2 are SQVTM and ANQGSEA. This CDR3 comprises 15 residues.

The J gene is TRBJ2-1, the V gene TRBV12-3 or TRBV12-4; D perhaps matches TRBD1 (6 bases). This CDR3 region has 16 residues. V shed 6 bases and J shed 1 base, with 16 bases lying between them. CDR3 loop: CASSTYRDNSYNEQFF. In DNA, the CDR3 is TGTGCCAGCAGCACCTACCGGGACAATTCCTACAATGAGCAGTTCTTC.

Notes on this clonotype: Germline is not matched at one junction end, which may reflect a read error. The chain links TRBV13 to TRBJ2-1; 7 nucleotides agree with TRBD1. Germline CDR1 PRHDT, CDR2 FYEKMQ (reference sequence). This CDR3 has 17 amino acids. The CDR3 protein is CASSLGPKTGNRNEQFF. The CDR3 DNA follows: TGTGCCAGCAGCCTAGGACCTAAGACAGGGAACAGGAATGAGCAGTTCTTC. Full variable domain (outside the CDR3, taken from reference TRBV13 and TRBJ2-1): AAGVIQSPRHLIKEKRETATLKCYPIPRHDTVYWYQQGPGQDPQFLISFYEKMQSDKGSIPDRFSAQQFSDYHSELNMSSLELGDSALYFCASSLGPKTGNRNEQFFGPGTRLTVL.

The J gene is TRBJ2-7, the V gene TRBV28; D unresolved. CDR3 size: 14 residues. Per germline, CDR1 MDHEN and CDR2 SYDVKM. Deletions cut 2 bases from V and 1 base from J, with 9 bases between. The chain's CDR3 is CASSLRLESYEQYF. CDR3 sequence (DNA): TGTGCCAGCAGTTTACGGCTGGAGTCCTACGAGCAGTACTTC.

The chain recombines TRBV20-1 with TRBJ1-2; 7 bases agree with TRBD1. Per germline, CDR1 DFQATT and CDR2 SNEGSKA (reference sequence). Trimming at V came to 0 bases and at J to 3 bases, leaving 1 base not matched to a gene. This CDR3 has 13 amino acids. The CDR3 nucleotides are TGCAGTGCTAGAGATGACAGGGACTATGGCTACACCTTC. This encodes CSARDDRDYGYTF.

The genes are TRBV27 and TRBJ2-3; no clear D gene. Germline V gene lookup returns CDR1 MNHEY and CDR2 SMNVEV (reference sequence). This CDR3 comprises 13 residues. Trimming cost V 4 bases and J 6 bases, with 11 bases left between them. The CDR3 DNA reads TGTGCCAGCAGTTCCCTAAGTCCGGATACGCAGTATTTT. It translates to CASSSLSPDTQYF.

This clonotype was detected a few times. This chain links TRBV20-1 with TRBJ1-2, with TRBD1 as a possible D gene (5 bases). This CDR3 has 13 residues. Germline CDR1 and CDR2: DFQATT and SNEGSKA (reference sequence). The CDR3 region is CRALGGTNYGYTF. The CDR3 nucleotides are TGCAGGGCCCTTGGGGGGACTAACTATGGCTACACCTTC.